The T cell receptor (beta chain) described here comes from a study of siplizumab effects on memory and regulatory T cells. Whole-study findings and limits: Researchers could map only a minor fraction of alloreactive clones to unstimulated subsets. Naive T cells apparently outstripped memory cells in diversity and seemed major alloresponse contributors. On average, under 70% of mappable alloreactive CD4+ clones were Treg-derived under siplizumab, against about 25% in controls.

The CDR3 runs 13 residues. V shed 4 bases, J shed 6 bases, and the junction held 4 bases outside the gene matches. Germline loops: CDR1 SNHLY, CDR2 FYNNEI. The repertoire was sequenced with immunoSEQ multiplex PCR; TCRdb's copy has only in-frame clones and lacks some. The repertoire consists of roughly 40,000 clones, with around 89% occurring once and the leading ten covering 0.2% to 0.3%. Points on this clone: As yet, its antigen is unknown.

The V gene is TRBV2, the J gene TRBJ1-2, with 8 bases that match TRBD1. This clonotype was sampled from a human donor in good health. The sequenced material came from naive CD4+ T cells sorted from blood. CDR3: CASSVRQGNGYTF. The CDR3 DNA reads as TGTGCCAGCAGTGTAAGACAGGGGAATGGCTACACCTTC.